These 5 T cell receptor beta chains came from one sample sequenced in a study of T cell repertoires in cytomegalovirus infection (dated by TCRdb to the late 2010s). The sample's treatment or condition label, in plain terms: in vitro stimulation with specific CMV peptide epitopes to enrich CMV-specific T cells. Reads for this sample came from an Illumina HiSeq 1500. The public reads were run again by TCRdb, first through fastp at Q25 and then through MiXCR, and only productive beta chains were kept. CDR3 protein duplicates are merged, each entry listing the most common genes and DNA. This sample has 600,000 to 700,000 distinct CDR3 sequences in its table, and 30% to 40% of those were observed once. The ten largest clones capture about 20% of the sample. The antigens these receptors bind are not known. Sequenced material: cultured PBMCs, taken from culture after CMV antigen stimulation. The receptors were sampled from a human donor in good health (CMV status not recorded). Some clones in this sample may be carry-over from other donors' samples.

The rearrangement joins TRBV6-5 to TRBJ1-5; D is perhaps TRBD1 (5 bases). Trimming pared 4 bases from V and 5 bases from J, leaving 9 bases between. CDR1 MNHEY and CDR2 SVGAGI come from the germline V gene. CDR3 size: 13 residues. The DNA of the CDR3 is TGTGCCAGCAGTTTCAGACAGTATCAGCCCCAGCATTTT. Encoded protein: CASSFRQYQPQHF.

In the case of this clonotype: One junction end does not reproduce the germline sequence, and a read error may be involved. V gene TRBV5-5 combines with J gene TRBJ1-1, with D uncertain. This CDR3 is 15 amino acids long. Germline lookup yields CDR1 SGHKS and CDR2 YYEKEE (reference sequence). The CDR3 DNA reads TGTGCCAGCAGCTCAATGACGGACGGAAACACTGGAGCTTTCTTT. Protein sequence: CASSSMTDGNTGAFF.

The rearrangement uses TRBV7-9 and TRBJ2-2, with D perhaps TRBD1 or TRBD2 (6 bases each). The CDR3 consists of 14 residues. Germline CDR1 is SEHNR and CDR2 is FQNEAQ (reference sequence). Trimming took off 6 bases at V and 4 bases at J, with 12 bases between the two ends. CDR3 DNA sequence: TGTGCCAGCAGACCCGAGGGGGGCACCGGGGAGCTGTTTTTT. It yields the protein CASRPEGGTGELFF. The full variable domain, in which reference TRBV7-9 and TRBJ2-2 provide the parts outside the CDR3, is DTGVSQNPRHKITKRGQNVTFRCDPISEHNRLYWYRQTLGQGPEFLTYFQNEAQLEKSRLLSDRFSAERPKGSFSTLEIQRTEQGDSAMYLCASRPEGGTGELFFGEGSRLTVL.

This clonotype was found a few times. The chain has TRBV5-4 and TRBJ2-3; 9 bases map to TRBD2. Germline assignment: CDR1 SGHNT and CDR2 YYREEE (reference sequence). Trimming at V came to 7 bases and at J to 5 bases, leaving 11 bases not matched to a gene. The CDR3 has 15 amino acids. The CDR3 reads CASGPSGVRGDTQYF. The CDR3 nucleotides are TGTGCCAGCGGCCCTAGCGGGGTGCGGGGAGATACGCAGTATTTT.

J is TRBJ2-2 and V is TRBV7-6, with no clear D. The CDR3 loop spans 13 amino acids. Trimming removed 4 bases at V and 4 bases at J, with 7 bases between. From germline, CDR1 is SGHVS and CDR2 FNYEAQ. The CDR3 here is CASSSRATGELFF. The CDR3 region has the DNA TGTGCCAGCAGCTCCCGAGCCACCGGGGAGCTGTTTTTT.